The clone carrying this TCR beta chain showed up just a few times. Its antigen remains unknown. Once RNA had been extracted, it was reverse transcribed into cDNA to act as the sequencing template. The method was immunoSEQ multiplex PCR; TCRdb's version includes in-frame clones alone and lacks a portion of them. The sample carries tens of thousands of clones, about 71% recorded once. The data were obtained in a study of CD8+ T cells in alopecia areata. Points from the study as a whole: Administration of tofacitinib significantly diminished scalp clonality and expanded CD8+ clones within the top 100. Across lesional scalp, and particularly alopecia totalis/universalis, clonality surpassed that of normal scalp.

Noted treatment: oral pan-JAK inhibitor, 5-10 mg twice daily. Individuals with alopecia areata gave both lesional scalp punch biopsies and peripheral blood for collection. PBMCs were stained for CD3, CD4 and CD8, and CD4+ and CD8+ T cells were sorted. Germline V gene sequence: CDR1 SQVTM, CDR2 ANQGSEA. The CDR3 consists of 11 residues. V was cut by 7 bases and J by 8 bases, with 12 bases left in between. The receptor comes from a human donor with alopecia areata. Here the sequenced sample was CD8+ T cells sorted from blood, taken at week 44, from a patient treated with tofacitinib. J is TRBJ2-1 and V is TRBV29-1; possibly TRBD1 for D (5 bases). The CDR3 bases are TGCAGCGCCAGGGTCTTGGATGAGCAGTTCTTC. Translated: CSARVLDEQFF.